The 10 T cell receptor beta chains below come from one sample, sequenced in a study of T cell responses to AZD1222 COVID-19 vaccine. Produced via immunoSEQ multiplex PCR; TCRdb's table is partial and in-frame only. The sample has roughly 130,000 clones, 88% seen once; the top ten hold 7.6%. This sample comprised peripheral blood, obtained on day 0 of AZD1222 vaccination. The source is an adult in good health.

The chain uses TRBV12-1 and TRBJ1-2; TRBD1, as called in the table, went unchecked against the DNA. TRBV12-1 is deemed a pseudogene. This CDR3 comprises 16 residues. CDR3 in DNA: TGTGCCAGCAGCTTTGACTCCGGACAGGGGGATGATGGCTACACCTTC. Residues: CASSFDSGQGDDGYTF.

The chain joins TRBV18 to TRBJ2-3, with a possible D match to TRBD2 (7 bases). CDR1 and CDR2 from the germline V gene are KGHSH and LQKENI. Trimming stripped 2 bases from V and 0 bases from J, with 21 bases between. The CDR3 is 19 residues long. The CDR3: CASSPRARGTTTSTDTQYF. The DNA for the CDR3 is TGTGCCAGCTCACCAAGGGCGCGGGGGACAACAACTAGCACAGATACGCAGTATTTT.

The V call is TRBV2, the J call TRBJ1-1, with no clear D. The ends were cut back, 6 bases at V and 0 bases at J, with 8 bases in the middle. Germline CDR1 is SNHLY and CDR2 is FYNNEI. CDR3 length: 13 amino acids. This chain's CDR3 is CASRLYMNTEAFF. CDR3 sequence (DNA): TGTGCCAGCAGGCTATACATGAACACTGAAGCTTTCTTT.

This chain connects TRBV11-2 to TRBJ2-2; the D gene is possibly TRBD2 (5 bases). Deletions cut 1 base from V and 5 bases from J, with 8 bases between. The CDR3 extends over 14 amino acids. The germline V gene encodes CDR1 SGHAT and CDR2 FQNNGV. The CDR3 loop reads CASSLGEGTGELFF. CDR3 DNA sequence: TGTGCCAGCAGCTTAGGCGAGGGTACCGGGGAGCTGTTTTTT. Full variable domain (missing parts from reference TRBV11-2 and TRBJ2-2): EAGVAQSPRYKIIEKRQSVAFWCNPISGHATLYWYQQILGQGPKLLIQFQNNGVVDDSQLPKDRFSAERLKGVDSTLKIQPAKLEDSAVYLCASSLGEGTGELFFGEGSRLTVL.

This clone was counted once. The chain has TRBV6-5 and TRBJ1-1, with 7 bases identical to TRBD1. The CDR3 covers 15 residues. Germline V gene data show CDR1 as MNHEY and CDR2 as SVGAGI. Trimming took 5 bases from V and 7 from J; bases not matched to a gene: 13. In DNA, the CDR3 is TGTGCCAGCAGTAGCCATGCCACAGGGGTGGGTGAAGCTTTCTTT. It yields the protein CASSSHATGVGEAFF.

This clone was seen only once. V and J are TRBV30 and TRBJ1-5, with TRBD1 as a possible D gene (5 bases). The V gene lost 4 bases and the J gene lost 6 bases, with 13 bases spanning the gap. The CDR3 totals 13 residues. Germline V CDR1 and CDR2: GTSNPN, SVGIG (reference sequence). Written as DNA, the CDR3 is TGTGCCTGGACAGGGTTAGGAGGTCAGCCCCAGCATTTT. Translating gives CAWTGLGGQPQHF.

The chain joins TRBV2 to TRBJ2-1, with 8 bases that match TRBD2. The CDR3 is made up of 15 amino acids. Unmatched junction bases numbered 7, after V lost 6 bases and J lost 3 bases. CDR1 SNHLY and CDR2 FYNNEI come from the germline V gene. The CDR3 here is CASSLLAANYNEQFF. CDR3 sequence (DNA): TGTGCCAGCAGCCTACTAGCGGCGAACTACAATGAGCAGTTCTTC.

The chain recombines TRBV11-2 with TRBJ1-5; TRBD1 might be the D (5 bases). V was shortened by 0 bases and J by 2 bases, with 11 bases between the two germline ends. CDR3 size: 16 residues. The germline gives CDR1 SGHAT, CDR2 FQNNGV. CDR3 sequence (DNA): TGTGCCAGCAGCTTAGACGCAGGGAGGCGCAATCAGCCCCAGCATTTT. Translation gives CASSLDAGRRNQPQHF.

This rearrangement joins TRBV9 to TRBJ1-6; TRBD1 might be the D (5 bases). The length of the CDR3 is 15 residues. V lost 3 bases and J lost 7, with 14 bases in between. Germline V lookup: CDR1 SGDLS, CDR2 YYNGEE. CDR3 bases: TGTGCCAGCAGCGGCCGGGACCACGGCAATTCACCCCTCCACTTT. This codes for CASSGRDHGNSPLHF. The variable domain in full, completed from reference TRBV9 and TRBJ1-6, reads DSGVTQTPKHLITATGQRVTLRCSPRSGDLSVYWYQQSLDQGLQFLIQYYNGEERAKGNILERFSAQQFPDLHSELNLSSLELGDSALYFCASSGRDHGNSPLHFGNGTRLTVT.

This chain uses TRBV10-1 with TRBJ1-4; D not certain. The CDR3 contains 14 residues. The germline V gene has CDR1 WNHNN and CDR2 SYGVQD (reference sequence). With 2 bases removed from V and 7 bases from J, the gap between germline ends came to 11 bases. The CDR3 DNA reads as TGCGCCAGCAGTGAGGAACAAGGCGGTGAAAAACTGTTTTTT. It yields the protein CASSEEQGGEKLFF.